This T cell receptor beta chain was found in a study of blood T cell repertoires in COVID-19. Background on the study: COVID-19 samples collected from the United States, Italy and Spain covered acute and convalescent phases. Nucleic acid was either cDNA or gDNA, and it came from T cells, B-cell-depleted T cells, or PBMCs.

Authors' processing steps: The assay estimated nucleated cells by amplifying reference gene primers. Assay: immunoSEQ multiplex PCR; the TCRdb copy retains only in-frame clones and omits some. Clonal size and the V and J genes are those of that table, whereas D and trimming came from the DNA. The sample shows some 110,000 clones, about 75% of them seen only once. The CDR3 has 13 residues. Trimming removed 7 bases at V and 7 bases at J, with 13 bases between. Germline CDR1 is WSHSY and CDR2 is SAAADI. The sequence derives from a woman between 65 and 79 years old with acute or convalescent COVID-19. Sequencing was done on a sample of peripheral blood. The V gene is TRBV10-2, the J gene TRBJ1-4; D might be TRBD1 (5 bases). CDR3 DNA: TGCGCCAGCACTCCAGGGTCCTTTGAAAAACTGTTTTTT. Protein product: CASTPGSFEKLFF.